The next 13 T cell receptor beta chains were all read from a single sample in a study of cytomegalovirus exposure and HLA in healthy donors. With 60 Vbeta and 13 Jbeta primers, the PCR was carried out. The assay was immunoSEQ multiplex PCR, and TCRdb's table has in-frame clones only and misses some. Here the sample spans 95,000 to 100,000 clones, around two thirds being singletons. Sequenced sample: PBMCs. The receptors here all came from a male donor in good health and CMV-seronegative.

This clone was seen a few times. The chain uses TRBV4-3 and TRBJ1-4; D possibly corresponds to TRBD1 (5 bases). The germline V gene encodes CDR1 LGHNA and CDR2 YSLEER. Trimming left V 4 bases short and J 3 bases short, with 9 bases between. The CDR3 sequence is 14 residues long. The CDR3 region has the DNA TGCGCCAGCAGCCGTGACAGTTCTAATGAAAAACTGTTTTTT. Its protein product is CASSRDSSNEKLFF.

The chain joins TRBV7-6 to TRBJ1-5; the match to TRBD1 covers 8 bases. V lost 2 bases and J lost 4; bases outside the gene matches: 13. The germline V gene has CDR1 SGHVS and CDR2 FNYEAQ. This CDR3 has 18 residues. DNA of the CDR3: TGTGCCAGCAGCTTAAGGCCCTCGGGACAGGACGTTAATCAGCCCCAGCATTTT. Its translation: CASSLRPSGQDVNQPQHF.

This clone was seen more than once but under ten times. J is TRBJ2-5 and V is TRBV4-1, with D possibly matching TRBD2 (6 bases). Trimming took off 5 bases at V and 4 bases at J, with 11 bases between the two ends. This CDR3 spans 13 amino acids. CDR1 and CDR2 (germline): MGHRA, YSYEKL. CDR3 DNA: TGCGCCAGCAGCGGGGGGAGAGGAGAGACCCAGTACTTC. Its translation is CASSGGRGETQYF.

This clone has just a few counts. The V and J genes are TRBV6-5 and TRBJ1-1, with D perhaps TRBD1 (5 bases). Germline V gene data show CDR1 as MNHEY and CDR2 as SVGAGI. V lost 2 bases, J lost 2 bases, and 12 bases lay in between. The CDR3 length is 15 residues. This chain's CDR3 is CASSYKGPANTEAFF. CDR3 coding DNA: TGTGCCAGCAGTTACAAGGGGCCGGCAAACACTGAAGCTTTCTTT.

With regard to this clone: Additional DNA sequences in this sample encode the identical CDR3. The rearrangement joins TRBV28 to TRBJ1-1; D is perhaps TRBD1 (5 bases). The CDR3 runs 15 residues. Trimming removed 1 base at V and 0 bases at J, with 9 bases between. Germline assignment: CDR1 MDHEN and CDR2 SYDVKM. CDR3 coding DNA: TGTGCCAGCAGTTTATTGGGGGGGATGAACACTGAAGCTTTCTTT. Its protein product is CASSLLGGMNTEAFF.

The rearrangement uses TRBV5-1 and TRBJ2-1; 8 nucleotides align to TRBD2. CDR1 and CDR2 from the germline V gene are SGHRS and YFSETQ. The trim removed 0 bases at V and 4 bases at J, leaving 6 bases unmatched. This CDR3 is 16 amino acids long. CDR3 coding DNA: TGCGCCAGCAGCTTGGAGGGTAGCGGGATATACAATGAGCAGTTCTTC. Protein sequence: CASSLEGSGIYNEQFF.

This clone has more than one count but fewer than ten. The genes are TRBV28 and TRBJ1-6, with TRBD1 matching over 9 bases. CDR1 is MDHEN, CDR2 SYDVKM, per germline. This CDR3 has 16 amino acids. Trimming cost V 5 bases and J 2 bases; bases outside gene matches: 4. As DNA, the CDR3 is TGTGCCAGCAGTCCAACAGGGGGCACCTATAATTCACCCCTCCACTTT. The encoded protein is CASSPTGGTYNSPLHF.

The rearrangement uses TRBV28 and TRBJ1-1, with 7 positions matching TRBD1. The CDR3 contains 11 residues. V shed 8 bases, J shed 10 bases, and the junction held 7 bases outside the gene matches. From germline, CDR1 is MDHEN and CDR2 SYDVKM. In DNA, the CDR3 is TGTGCCAGCGGCGGGGCAGGGGGAGCTTTCTTT. This gives the protein CASGGAGGAFF.

The V gene is TRBV4-3, the J gene TRBJ2-1; tentative D call: TRBD2 (6 bases). The ends were cut back, 0 bases at V and 0 bases at J, with 9 bases in the middle. Germline V CDR1 and CDR2: LGHNA, YSLEER. The CDR3 sequence is 16 residues long. CDR3 bases: TGCGCCAGCAGCCAAGAGGTGGGGGGCTCCTACAATGAGCAGTTCTTC. This codes for CASSQEVGGSYNEQFF.

This clone was seen a few times. This chain connects TRBV12-5 to TRBJ1-1, with a weak D call TRBD1 (6 bases). CDR3 length: 13 amino acids. V lost 1 base, J lost 8 bases, and 11 bases lay in between. CDR1 is LGHNT, CDR2 FRNRAP, per germline. DNA of the CDR3: TGTGCTAGTGGTTTGGGACCGGGGACAGAAGCTTTCTTT. This translates into CASGLGPGTEAFF. Variable domain in full (rest from reference TRBV12-5 and TRBJ1-1): DARVTQTPRHKVTEMGQEVTMRCQPILGHNTVFWYRQTMMQGLELLAYFRNRAPLDDSGMPKDRFSAEMPDATLATLKIQPSEPRDSAVYFCASGLGPGTEAFFGQGTRLTVV.

This clone was picked up one time. The chain is built from TRBV7-9 and TRBJ2-5; 10 bases agree with TRBD1. This CDR3 is 15 amino acids long. The trim removed 6 bases at V and 0 bases at J, leaving 4 bases unmatched. Germline lookup yields CDR1 SEHNR and CDR2 FQNEAQ (reference sequence). Here the CDR3 DNA reads TGTGCCAGCAGGACCGGGACAGGGGACCAAGAGACCCAGTACTTC. Protein product: CASRTGTGDQETQYF. The full variable domain, rest sourced from reference TRBV7-9 and TRBJ2-5, is DTGVSQNPRHKITKRGQNVTFRCDPISEHNRLYWYRQTLGQGPEFLTYFQNEAQLEKSRLLSDRFSAERPKGSFSTLEIQRTEQGDSAMYLCASRTGTGDQETQYFGPGTRLLVL.

CDR3 sequence reads: CASSLQYQPQHF. CDR3 nucleotides: TGTGCCAGCAGTTTACAATATCAGCCCCAGCATTTT. The chain couples TRBV27 to TRBJ1-5; the D is unclear. V shed 2 bases and J shed 5 bases, with 4 bases lying between them. Germline CDR1 and CDR2: MNHEY and SMNVEV (reference sequence). The CDR3 covers 12 residues.

The chain links TRBV2 to TRBJ1-1, with a weak D call TRBD1 (5 bases). The ends were cut back, 7 bases at V and 0 bases at J, with 15 bases in the middle. This CDR3 comprises 15 residues. Germline CDR1 and CDR2: SNHLY and FYNNEI. The CDR3 region is CASIYGGGMNTEAFF. The CDR3 region has the DNA TGTGCCAGCATCTACGGGGGGGGTATGAACACTGAAGCTTTCTTT.